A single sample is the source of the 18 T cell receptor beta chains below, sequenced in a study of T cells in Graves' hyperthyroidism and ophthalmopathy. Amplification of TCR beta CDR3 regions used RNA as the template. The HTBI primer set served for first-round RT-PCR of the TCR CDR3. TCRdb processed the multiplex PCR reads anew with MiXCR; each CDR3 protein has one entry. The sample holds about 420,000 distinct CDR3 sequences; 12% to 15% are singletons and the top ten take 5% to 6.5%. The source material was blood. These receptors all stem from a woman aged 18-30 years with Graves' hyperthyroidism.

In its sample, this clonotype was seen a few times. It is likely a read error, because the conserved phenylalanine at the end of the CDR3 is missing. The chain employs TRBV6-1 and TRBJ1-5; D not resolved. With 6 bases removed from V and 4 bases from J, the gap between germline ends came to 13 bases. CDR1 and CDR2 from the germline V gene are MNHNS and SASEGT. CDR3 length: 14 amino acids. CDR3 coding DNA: TGTGCCAGCAGGGACGACACGGGGAATCAGCCCCAGCATCTT. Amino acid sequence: CASRDDTGNQPQHL.

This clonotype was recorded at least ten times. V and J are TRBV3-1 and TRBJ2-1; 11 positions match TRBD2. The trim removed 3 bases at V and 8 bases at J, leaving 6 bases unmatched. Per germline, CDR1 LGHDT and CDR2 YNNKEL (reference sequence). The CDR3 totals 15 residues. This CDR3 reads CASSQGTSGIHEQFF. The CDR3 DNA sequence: TGTGCCAGCAGCCAGGGGACTAGCGGTATACATGAGCAGTTCTTC.

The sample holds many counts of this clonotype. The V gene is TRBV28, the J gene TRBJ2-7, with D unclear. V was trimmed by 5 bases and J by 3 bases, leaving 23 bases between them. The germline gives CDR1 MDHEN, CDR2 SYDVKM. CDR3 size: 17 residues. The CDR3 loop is CASSRAGPPLLGYEQYF. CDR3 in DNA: TGTGCCAGCAGTAGGGCCGGACCTCCCTTACTGGGCTACGAGCAGTACTTC.

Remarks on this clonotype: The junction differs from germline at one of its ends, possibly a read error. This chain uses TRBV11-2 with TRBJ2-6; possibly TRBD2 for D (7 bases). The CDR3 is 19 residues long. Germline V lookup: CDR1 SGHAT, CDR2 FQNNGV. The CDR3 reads CGSSLKSRGGISGANVLTF. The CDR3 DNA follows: TGTGGCAGCAGCTTAAAGAGTAGGGGGGGAATATCTGGGGCCAACGTCCTGACTTTC.

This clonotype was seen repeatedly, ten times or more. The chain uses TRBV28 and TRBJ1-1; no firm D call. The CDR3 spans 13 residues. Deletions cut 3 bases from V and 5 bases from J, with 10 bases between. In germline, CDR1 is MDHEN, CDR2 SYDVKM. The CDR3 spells CASSFNQATEAFF. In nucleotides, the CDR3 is TGTGCCAGCAGTTTTAATCAAGCAACTGAAGCTTTCTTT.

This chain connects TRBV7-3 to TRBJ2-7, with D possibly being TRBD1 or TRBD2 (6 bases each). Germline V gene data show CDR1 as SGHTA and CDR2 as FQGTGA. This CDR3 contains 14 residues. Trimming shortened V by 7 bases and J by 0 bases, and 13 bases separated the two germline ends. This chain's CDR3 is CASIGGKSSYEQYF. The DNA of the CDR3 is TGTGCCAGCATAGGGGGGAAGAGCTCCTACGAGCAGTACTTC.

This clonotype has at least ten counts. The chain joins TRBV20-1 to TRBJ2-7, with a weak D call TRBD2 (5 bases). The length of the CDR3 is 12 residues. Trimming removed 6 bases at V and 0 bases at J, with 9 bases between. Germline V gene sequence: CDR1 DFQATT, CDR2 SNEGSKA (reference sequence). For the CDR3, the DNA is TGCAGTGCAAACGGGAACTCCTACGAGCAGTACTTC. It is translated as CSANGNSYEQYF.

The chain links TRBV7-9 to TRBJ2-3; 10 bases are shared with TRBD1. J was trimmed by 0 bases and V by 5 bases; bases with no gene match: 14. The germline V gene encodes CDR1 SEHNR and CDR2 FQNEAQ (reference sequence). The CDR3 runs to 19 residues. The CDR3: CASSADRGLASLSTDTQYF. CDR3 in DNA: TGTGCCAGCAGCGCAGACAGGGGGCTCGCGTCCCTGAGCACAGATACGCAGTATTTT.

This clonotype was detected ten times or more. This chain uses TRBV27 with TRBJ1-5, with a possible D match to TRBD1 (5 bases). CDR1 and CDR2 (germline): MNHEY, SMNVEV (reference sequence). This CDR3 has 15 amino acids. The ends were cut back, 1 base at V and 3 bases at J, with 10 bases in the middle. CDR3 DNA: TGTGCCAGCAGTTTATGGGGGGATAACAATCAGCCCCAGCATTTT. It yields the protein CASSLWGDNNQPQHF.

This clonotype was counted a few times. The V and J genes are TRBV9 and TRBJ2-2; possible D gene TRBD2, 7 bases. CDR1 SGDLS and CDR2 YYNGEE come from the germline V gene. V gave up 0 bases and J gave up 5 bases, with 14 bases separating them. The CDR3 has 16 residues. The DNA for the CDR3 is TGTGCCAGCAGCGTAGACCCAGCGGGACAAACCGGGGAGCTGTTTTTT. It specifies CASSVDPAGQTGELFF.

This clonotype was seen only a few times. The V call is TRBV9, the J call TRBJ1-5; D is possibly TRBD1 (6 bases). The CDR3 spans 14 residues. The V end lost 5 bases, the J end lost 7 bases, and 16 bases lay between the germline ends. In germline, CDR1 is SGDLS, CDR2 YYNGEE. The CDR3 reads CASSKQGWYQPQHF. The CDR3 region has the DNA TGTGCCAGCAGTAAACAGGGATGGTACCAGCCCCAGCATTTT.

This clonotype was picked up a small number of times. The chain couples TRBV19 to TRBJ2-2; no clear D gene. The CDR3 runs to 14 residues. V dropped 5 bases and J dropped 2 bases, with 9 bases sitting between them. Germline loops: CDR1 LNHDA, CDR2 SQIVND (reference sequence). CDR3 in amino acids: CASSVQSNTGELFF. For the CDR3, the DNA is TGTGCCAGTAGTGTCCAGAGCAACACCGGGGAGCTGTTTTTT.

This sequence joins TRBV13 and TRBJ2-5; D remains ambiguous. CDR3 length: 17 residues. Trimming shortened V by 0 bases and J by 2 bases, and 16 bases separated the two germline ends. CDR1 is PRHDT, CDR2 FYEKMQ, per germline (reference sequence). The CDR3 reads CASSLGSWVSGQETQYF. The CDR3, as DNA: TGTGCCAGCAGCTTAGGCTCTTGGGTTTCCGGACAAGAGACCCAGTACTTC.

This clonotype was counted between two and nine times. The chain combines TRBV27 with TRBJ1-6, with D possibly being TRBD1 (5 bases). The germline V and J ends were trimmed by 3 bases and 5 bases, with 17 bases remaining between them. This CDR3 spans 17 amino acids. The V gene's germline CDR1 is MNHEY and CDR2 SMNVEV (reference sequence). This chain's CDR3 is CASSFFQGDGNNSPLHF. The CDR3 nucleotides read TGTGCCAGCAGTTTCTTCCAGGGTGACGGGAATAATTCACCCCTCCACTTT.

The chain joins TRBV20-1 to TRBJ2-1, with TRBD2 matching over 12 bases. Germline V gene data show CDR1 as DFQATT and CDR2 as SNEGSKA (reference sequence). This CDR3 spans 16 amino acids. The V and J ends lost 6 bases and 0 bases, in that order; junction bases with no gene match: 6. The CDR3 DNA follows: TGCAGTGCAAGGACTAGCGGGAATCCCTCCTACAATGAGCAGTTCTTC. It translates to CSARTSGNPSYNEQFF.

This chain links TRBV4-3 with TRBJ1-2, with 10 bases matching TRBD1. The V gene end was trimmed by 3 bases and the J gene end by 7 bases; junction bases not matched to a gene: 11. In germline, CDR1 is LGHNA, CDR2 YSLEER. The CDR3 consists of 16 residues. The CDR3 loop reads CASSHYKMGQGSGYTF. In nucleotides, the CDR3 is TGCGCCAGCAGCCATTACAAAATGGGACAGGGGTCTGGCTACACCTTC.

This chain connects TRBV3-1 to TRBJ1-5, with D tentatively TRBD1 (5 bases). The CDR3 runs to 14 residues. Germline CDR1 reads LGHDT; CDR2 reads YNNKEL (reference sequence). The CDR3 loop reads CGEGAGFDWQPQHF. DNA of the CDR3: TGTGGCGAAGGGGCAGGGTTCGACTGGCAGCCCCAGCATTTT.

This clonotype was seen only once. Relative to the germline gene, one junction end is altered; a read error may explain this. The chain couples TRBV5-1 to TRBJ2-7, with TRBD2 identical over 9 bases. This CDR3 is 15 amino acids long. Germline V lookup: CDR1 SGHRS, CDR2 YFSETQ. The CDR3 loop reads CASSLGGGRANEQYF. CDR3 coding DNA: TGTGCCAGCAGCTTAGGGGGCGGGAGGGCGAACGAGCAGTACTTC.